Listed here are 29 T cell receptor beta chains from one sample, sequenced in a study of blood T cell repertoires in COVID-19. Measured with immunoSEQ multiplex PCR; TCRdb has only the in-frame clones, and not every one. Among a few hundred thousand clones listed, around 83% were seen once. Sequencing input: PBMCs or T cells enriched from blood (not recorded which). All receptors derive from a woman in her 50s who had recovered from COVID-19.

This rearrangement joins TRBV28 to TRBJ1-1, with 9 bases fitting TRBD1. The CDR3 loop spans 16 amino acids. V dropped 2 bases and J dropped 6; count of bases not matched to a gene: 10. Germline V gives CDR1 MDHEN, CDR2 SYDVKM. This chain's CDR3 is CASSLTSGTGWSEAFF. CDR3 coding DNA: TGTGCCAGCAGTTTAACATCCGGGACAGGGTGGTCTGAAGCTTTCTTT.

The V gene is TRBV6-2 or TRBV6-3, the J gene TRBJ2-6; D gene uncertain. Between the trimmed V and J ends, which lost 1 base and 0 bases, there was a span of 4 bases. Germline V gene lookup returns CDR1 MNHEY and CDR2 SVGEGT. The CDR3 extends over 15 amino acids. The CDR3 loop reads CASSYLVSGANVLTF. The CDR3 coding sequence is TGTGCCAGCAGTTACTTAGTCTCTGGGGCCAACGTCCTGACTTTC.

This chain connects TRBV19 to TRBJ2-7; D remains ambiguous. The CDR3 extends over 14 amino acids. Germline CDR1 reads LNHDA; CDR2 reads SQIVND (reference sequence). Deletions cut 3 bases from V and 0 bases from J, with 9 bases between. The CDR3 DNA reads TGTGCCAGTAGTATTGGCGGAGACTCCTACGAGCAGTACTTC. Residues: CASSIGGDSYEQYF.

The J gene is TRBJ1-6, the V gene TRBV4-3; no definite D call. Germline V gives CDR1 LGHNA, CDR2 YSLEER. CDR3 length: 12 residues. The ends were cut back, 2 bases at V and 7 bases at J, with 3 bases in the middle. The CDR3 coding sequence is TGCGCCAGCAGCCAACAGAATTCACCCCTCCACTTT. It translates to CASSQQNSPLHF.

CDR3 coding DNA: TGTGCCAGCAGCCCTCCGGGGACATTGAACACTGAAGCTTTCTTT. Amino acid sequence: CASSPPGTLNTEAFF. This chain joins TRBV11-2 and TRBJ1-1; weak D call: TRBD1 (6 bases). This CDR3 has 15 residues. Germline-derived CDR1 and CDR2 are SGHAT and FQNNGV. Trimming took 5 bases from V and 0 from J, leaving 13 bases between them. Combining the CDR3 with reference TRBV11-2 and TRBJ1-1 gives the whole variable domain EAGVAQSPRYKIIEKRQSVAFWCNPISGHATLYWYQQILGQGPKLLIQFQNNGVVDDSQLPKDRFSAERLKGVDSTLKIQPAKLEDSAVYLCASSPPGTLNTEAFFGQGTRLTVV.

The rearrangement uses TRBV2 and TRBJ1-1, with D tentatively TRBD1 (6 bases). The CDR3 contains 12 residues. V was shortened by 10 bases and J by 7 bases, with 16 bases between the two germline ends. CDR1 and CDR2 from the germline V gene are SNHLY and FYNNEI. CDR3 loop: CATGRTALEAFF. CDR3 sequence (DNA): TGTGCCACGGGACGGACAGCCCTTGAAGCTTTCTTT.

V and J are TRBV7-9 and TRBJ1-2, with 7 bases that match TRBD1. The CDR3 contains 14 residues. V shed 4 bases, J shed 4 bases, and the junction held 6 bases outside the gene matches. CDR1 is SEHNR and CDR2 is FQNEAQ in the germline V gene (reference sequence). CDR3 nucleotide sequence: TGTGCCAGCAGCTGGGGACAGCCCATCTATGGCTACACCTTC. Its translation is CASSWGQPIYGYTF.

The rearrangement links TRBV3-1 (or the pseudogene TRBV3-2) to TRBJ2-2; D gene ambiguous. The germline gives CDR1 LGHDT, CDR2 YNNKEL (reference sequence). This CDR3 has 14 amino acids. The ends were cut back, 8 bases at V and 3 bases at J, with 13 bases in the middle. This CDR3 reads CASRRPEDTGELFF. The CDR3 DNA sequence: TGTGCCAGCCGTCGACCCGAGGACACCGGGGAGCTGTTTTTT.

Only one count was recorded for this clone. The rearrangement links TRBV6-2 or TRBV6-3 to TRBJ2-7; D may be TRBD1 (6 bases). V was cut by 0 bases and J by 5 bases, with 20 bases left in between. Germline V gives CDR1 MNHEY, CDR2 SVGEGT. This CDR3 spans 17 amino acids. This CDR3 reads CASSYSKGAGDIHEQYF. The CDR3 DNA reads as TGTGCCAGCAGTTACTCGAAAGGAGCAGGGGATATCCACGAGCAGTACTTC.

V usage is TRBV6-5 and J usage is TRBJ2-7; 11 bases agree with TRBD1. Per germline, CDR1 MNHEY and CDR2 SVGAGI. Unmatched junction bases numbered 3, after V lost 4 bases and J lost 4 bases. The CDR3 consists of 14 residues. Here the CDR3 DNA reads TGTGCCAGCAGTTGGACAGGGGGCGTATACGAGCAGTACTTC. It translates to CASSWTGGVYEQYF.

The chain has TRBV27 and TRBJ1-2; possible D gene TRBD1, 6 bases. This CDR3 comprises 15 residues. V lost 6 bases and J lost 8, with 22 bases in between. The germline V gene has CDR1 MNHEY and CDR2 SMNVEV (reference sequence). In DNA, the CDR3 is TGTGCCAGCAGCAGGAAGGTCGGGACAATTAGAGGCTACACCTTC. It codes for CASSRKVGTIRGYTF.

The chain links TRBV7-9 to TRBJ2-7; the match to TRBD2 covers 13 bases. Looked up from germline, CDR1 is SEHNR and CDR2 is FQNEAQ (reference sequence). CDR3 length: 18 residues. Trimming took 2 bases from V and 6 from J; bases not matched to a gene: 13. The CDR3 nucleotides read TGTGCCAGCAGCTTATTCCCCCCACTAGCGGGAGGGCCGGGCGAGCAGTACTTC. Its translation: CASSLFPPLAGGPGEQYF.

The chain employs TRBV11-2 and TRBJ2-1; 8 nucleotides line up with TRBD2. The V gene end was trimmed by 4 bases and the J gene end by 10 bases; junction bases not matched to a gene: 9. Germline CDR1 reads SGHAT; CDR2 reads FQNNGV. This CDR3 is built from 14 residues. CDR3 sequence reads: CASSSSSGIGEQFF. Written as DNA, the CDR3 is TGTGCCAGCAGCTCAAGTAGCGGGATAGGCGAGCAGTTCTTC.

The V call is TRBV5-4, the J call TRBJ1-2, with no clear D. The germline CDR1 and CDR2 sequences are SGHNT and YYREEE (reference sequence). V lost 0 bases and J lost 5, with 8 bases in between. The length of the CDR3 is 13 residues. The CDR3 DNA reads TGTGCCAGCAGCTTGGTGTCAGTTTATGGCTACACCTTC. Protein: CASSLVSVYGYTF.

This clone was recorded a few times. The V call is TRBV27, the J call TRBJ1-2; possibly TRBD1 for D (6 bases). Germline V gene lookup returns CDR1 MNHEY and CDR2 SMNVEV (reference sequence). Deletions cut 5 bases from V and 6 bases from J, with 19 bases between. The CDR3 runs 15 residues. The CDR3 sequence: CASSPRQVTKDGYTF. The CDR3 nucleotides read TGTGCCAGCAGTCCTCGACAGGTAACCAAGGATGGCTACACCTTC.

Concerning this clone itself: One junction end disagrees with the germline gene, perhaps due to a read error. The V and J genes are TRBV7-7 and TRBJ2-5; the D gene is possibly TRBD2 (5 bases). The CDR3 sequence is 13 residues long. Germline lookup yields CDR1 SSHAT and CDR2 FNYEAQ (reference sequence). CDR3 coding DNA: TGTGCTAGCAGCTTTAGCCTAGCCGAGACCCAGTACTTC. Its translation is CASSFSLAETQYF. Based on the CDR3 plus reference TRBV7-7 and TRBJ2-5, the full variable domain is GAGVSQSPRYKVTKRGQDVTLRCDPISSHATLYWYQQALGQGPEFLTYFNYEAQPDKSGLPSDRFSAERPEGSISTLTIQRTEQRDSAMYRCASSFSLAETQYFGPGTRLLVL.

V is TRBV5-4 and J is TRBJ1-2; a possible D gene is TRBD1 (5 bases). Trimming removed 1 base from V and 0 bases from J, with 10 bases in between. The CDR3 runs 15 residues. The germline V gene encodes CDR1 SGHNT and CDR2 YYREEE (reference sequence). The CDR3 DNA reads TGTGCCAGCAGCTTGTCAGGGACTACTAACTATGGCTACACCTTC. Translation gives CASSLSGTTNYGYTF.

Only a few counts were recorded for this clone. The chain joins TRBV10-3 to TRBJ2-7; TRBD2 matches at 10 bases. The CDR3 consists of 14 residues. The V gene's germline CDR1 is ENHRY and CDR2 SYGVKD. V lost 3 bases to trimming and J lost 5 bases; unmatched junction nucleotides: 4. The CDR3 DNA follows: TGTGCCATCAGTGACCCTAGCGGGAGCCACGAGCAGTACTTC. It is translated as CAISDPSGSHEQYF.

The chain uses TRBV19 and TRBJ1-2; TRBD1 is a possible D gene (5 bases). Trimming pared 5 bases from V and 4 bases from J, leaving 17 bases between. The CDR3 has 15 amino acids. Germline V gives CDR1 LNHDA, CDR2 SQIVND (reference sequence). The CDR3 coding sequence is TGTGCCAGTAGTCCCGGGGGGGGGTTGACCTATGGCTACACCTTC. It translates to CASSPGGGLTYGYTF. The full variable domain, with the rest looked up from reference TRBV19 and TRBJ1-2, is DGGITQSPKYLFRKEGQNVTLSCEQNLNHDAMYWYRQDPGQGLRLIYYSQIVNDFQKGDIAEGYSVSREKKESFPLTVTSAQKNPTAFYLCASSPGGGLTYGYTFGSGTRLTVV.

The chain has TRBV7-3 and TRBJ1-3; 9 bases are a match to TRBD1. Germline lookup yields CDR1 SGHTA and CDR2 FQGTGA. This CDR3 comprises 16 residues. The J segment lost 2 bases and the V segment lost 2 bases, leaving 4 bases of the junction unmatched. The CDR3: CASSLGTGGTGNTIYF. CDR3 DNA: TGTGCCAGCAGCTTAGGTACAGGGGGCACTGGAAACACCATATATTTT.

The rearrangement joins TRBV18 to TRBJ1-2, with D tentatively TRBD1 (6 bases). Per germline, CDR1 KGHSH and CDR2 LQKENI. The CDR3 spans 14 residues. V lost 6 bases, J lost 0 bases, and 11 bases lay in between. CDR3 in amino acids: CASSADRTNYGYTF. The CDR3 DNA reads as TGTGCCAGCTCGGCGGACAGAACTAACTATGGCTACACCTTC.

The gene calls are TRBV5-1 and TRBJ2-1, with TRBD1 matching 7 bases. Unmatched junction bases numbered 6, after V lost 4 bases and J lost 2 bases. Germline CDR1 and CDR2: SGHRS and YFSETQ. This CDR3 has 15 residues. The CDR3 is CASSITGETYNEQFF. CDR3 coding DNA: TGCGCCAGCAGCATTACAGGGGAAACCTACAATGAGCAGTTCTTC.

The sample holds one count of this clone. The V and J genes are TRBV5-1 and TRBJ2-5; perhaps TRBD2 as D (6 bases). The CDR3 sequence is 15 residues long. In germline, CDR1 is SGHRS, CDR2 YFSETQ. V was trimmed by 3 bases and J by 1 base, leaving 13 bases between them. As DNA, the CDR3 is TGCGCCAGCAGCTGGACTGGGGGGAGCCAAGAGACCCAGTACTTC. This encodes CASSWTGGSQETQYF.

Here the CDR3 reads CASSWRGPTSAEAFF. The CDR3, as DNA: TGTGCCAGCAGCTGGCGCGGGCCCACCTCCGCTGAAGCTTTCTTT. The V gene is TRBV5-5, the J gene TRBJ1-1; no reliable D call. Trimming cost V 3 bases and J 6 bases, with 18 bases left between them. The V gene's germline CDR1 is SGHKS and CDR2 YYEKEE (reference sequence). The CDR3 spans 15 residues.

This clone was seen a few times. The genes are TRBV30 and TRBJ1-6; TRBD1 is a possible D gene (5 bases). With 1 base removed from V and 8 bases from J, the gap between germline ends came to 12 bases. This CDR3 is 14 amino acids long. Germline CDR1 and CDR2: GTSNPN and SVGIG (reference sequence). CDR3 DNA: TGTGCCTGGAGTGCTGTGACAGCAGATTCACCCCTCCACTTT. Amino acids: CAWSAVTADSPLHF.

J is TRBJ1-1 and V is TRBV9; D not resolved. There are 13 residues in the CDR3. From germline, CDR1 is SGDLS and CDR2 YYNGEE. Trimming left V 4 bases short and J 4 bases short, with 11 bases between. The CDR3: CASSSGVATEAFF. DNA for the CDR3: TGTGCCAGCAGCTCCGGAGTAGCCACTGAAGCTTTCTTT.

This chain uses TRBV7-8 with TRBJ1-6; no definite D call. The V gene's germline CDR1 is SGHVS and CDR2 FQNEAQ. Trimming took off 4 bases at V and 7 bases at J, with 8 bases between the two ends. The CDR3 consists of 13 residues. The CDR3 nucleotides are TGTGCCAGCAGCTCCCGGGGAAATTCACCCCTCCACTTT. Amino acid sequence: CASSSRGNSPLHF.

In regard to this clone: This CDR3 is also generated by other DNA sequences in the sample. The chain employs TRBV27 and TRBJ1-1; 9 positions match TRBD1. There are 17 residues in the CDR3. The germline gives CDR1 MNHEY, CDR2 SMNVEV (reference sequence). Trimming at V came to 6 bases and at J to 0 bases, leaving 11 bases not matched to a gene. This CDR3 reads CASSPVRQGGMNTEAFF. In DNA, the CDR3 is TGTGCCAGCAGCCCCGTAAGACAGGGGGGAATGAACACTGAAGCTTTCTTT.

The count of this clone is one. The chain carries TRBV7-6 and TRBJ2-7, with D possibly matching TRBD2 (5 bases). The CDR3 extends over 11 amino acids. V was pared by 5 bases and J by 7 bases, with 9 bases between. Germline V gene lookup returns CDR1 SGHVS and CDR2 FNYEAQ. CDR3 bases: TGTGCCAGCAGCGACCGAGGGGAGCAGTACTTC. Its protein product is CASSDRGEQYF.